This TCR beta chain appears in the sequencing data of a study of shared clonotypes between healthy human individuals. Across the whole study: The study drew on a couple of women and three men aged 18 to 49 as donors.

The CDR3 is 16 residues long. Germline CDR1 and CDR2: SGHNT and YYREEE (reference sequence). V gave up 3 bases and J gave up 7 bases; unmatched junction bases: 8. Here immunoSEQ multiplex PCR was the method, and the copy in TCRdb shows in-frame clones only, minus some. The sample includes 450,000 to 500,000 clones, around 73% of them seen just once. Each sample came from a Caucasian adult donor living in Nashville, Tennessee. The chain joins TRBV5-4 to TRBJ2-1; 12 bases are shared with TRBD2. This receptor was identified in a woman between 35 and 50 years old in good health. Some clones in this sample may be carry-over from other donors' samples. Sequencing used PBMCs. The CDR3 nucleotides are TGTGCCAGCAGCTACCTAGCGGGAGGGTTGGTAAATGAGCAGTTCTTC. Its protein product is CASSYLAGGLVNEQFF. Full variable domain (outside the CDR3, taken from reference TRBV5-4 and TRBJ2-1): ETGVTQSPTHLIKTRGQQVTLRCSSQSGHNTVSWYQQALGQGPQFIFQYYREEENGRGNFPPRFSGLQFPNYSSELNVNALELDDSALYLCASSYLAGGLVNEQFFGPGTRLTVL.